This entry describes one T cell receptor (beta chain). Its target is not known. Germline loops: CDR1 MGHRA, CDR2 YSYEKL. The V and J ends lost 0 bases and 4 bases, in that order; junction bases with no gene match: 4. The CDR3 sequence is 15 residues long. TCRdb's table, derived via immunoSEQ multiplex PCR, lists solely in-frame clones and lacks some. Among about 21,000 clones listed, around 70% were seen once. The data stem from a study of PD-1 blockade in classical Hodgkin lymphoma. After autologous stem cell transplantation all patients relapsed, and prior brentuximab vedotin exposure differed between cohorts. Regarding the study as a whole: Among the patients, those starting nivolumab under 1 year after ASCT were excluded.

The sample here was peripheral blood mononuclear cells (PBMCs), taken before the second cycle of nivolumab. The chain links TRBV4-1 to TRBJ2-7; the match to TRBD2 covers 9 bases. This receptor was obtained from a human donor with classical Hodgkin lymphoma. CDR3 sequence: CASSQDFSGRYEQYF. The CDR3 nucleotides read TGCGCCAGCAGCCAAGATTTTAGCGGGAGATACGAGCAGTACTTC.